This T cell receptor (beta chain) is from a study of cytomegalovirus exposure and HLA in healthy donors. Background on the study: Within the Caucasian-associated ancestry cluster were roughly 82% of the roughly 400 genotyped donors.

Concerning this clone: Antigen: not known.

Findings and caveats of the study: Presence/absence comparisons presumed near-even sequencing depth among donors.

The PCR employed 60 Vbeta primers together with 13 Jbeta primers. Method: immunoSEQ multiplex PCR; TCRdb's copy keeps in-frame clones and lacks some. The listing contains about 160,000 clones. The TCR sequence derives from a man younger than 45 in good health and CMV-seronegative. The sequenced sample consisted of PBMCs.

CDR3: CASSGSGRMKTQYF. The CDR3 nucleotides read TGTGCCAGCAGTGGTAGCGGGAGGATGAAGACCCAGTACTTC. The V gene is TRBV2, the J gene TRBJ2-5, with 10 bases lining up with TRBD2. The germline V gene encodes CDR1 SNHLY and CDR2 FYNNEI. The CDR3 has 14 residues. Trimming cost V 4 bases and J 6 bases; bases outside gene matches: 5.